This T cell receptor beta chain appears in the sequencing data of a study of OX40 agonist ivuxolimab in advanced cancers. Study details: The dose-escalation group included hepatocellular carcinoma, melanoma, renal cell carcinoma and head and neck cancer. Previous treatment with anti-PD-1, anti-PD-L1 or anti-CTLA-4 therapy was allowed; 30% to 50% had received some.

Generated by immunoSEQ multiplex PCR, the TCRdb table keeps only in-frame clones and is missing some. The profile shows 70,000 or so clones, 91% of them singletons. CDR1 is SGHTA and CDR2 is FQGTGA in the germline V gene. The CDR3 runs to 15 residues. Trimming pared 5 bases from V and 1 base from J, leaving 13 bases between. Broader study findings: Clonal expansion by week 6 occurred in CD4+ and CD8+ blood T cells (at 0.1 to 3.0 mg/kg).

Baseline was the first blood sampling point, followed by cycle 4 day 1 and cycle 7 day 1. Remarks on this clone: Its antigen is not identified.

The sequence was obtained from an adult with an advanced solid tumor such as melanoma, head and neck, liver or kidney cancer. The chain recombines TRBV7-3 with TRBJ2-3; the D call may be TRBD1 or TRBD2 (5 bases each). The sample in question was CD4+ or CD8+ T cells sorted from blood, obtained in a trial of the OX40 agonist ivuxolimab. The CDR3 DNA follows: TGTGCCAGCAGCCCTCGGGACGGAGGCACAGATACGCAGTATTTT. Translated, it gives CASSPRDGGTDTQYF.